This T cell receptor beta chain was sequenced during a study of T cells in localized non-small cell lung cancer. In each case, adjacent lung free of atypia was taken at least 2 cm from the tumor margin. Sequenced by immunoSEQ multiplex PCR; TCRdb stores in-frame clones only, minus some. The data show some 2,000 clones, with roughly 25% seen just once and roughly 15% held by the top ten. The CDR3 is 12 amino acids. Trimming took 2 bases from V and 4 from J, leaving 5 bases between them. Germline CDR1 is WSHSY and CDR2 is SAAADI. This TCR derives from a female donor of 60 years or more with stage III squamous cell lung carcinoma. V usage is TRBV10-2 and J usage is TRBJ1-1; unclear D gene. The source was normal lung tissue next to the tumor, collected before any cancer treatment. The CDR3 DNA reads TGCGCCAGCAGTGAGGCCTTCACTGAAGCTTTCTTT. Translation: CASSEAFTEAFF.